This T cell receptor beta chain was sequenced for a study of neoadjuvant nivolumab and ipilimumab in lung cancer. Study-wide points: Only a single major-pathologic-response sample was available for clonality analysis. From pretherapy to surgery, tumor richness and clonality rose with dual therapy. Compared with tumor-adjacent uninvolved lung, resected tumors showed greater richness and clonality. Resected-tumor TCR richness correlated positively with pretherapy blood richness.

In germline, CDR1 is MGHDK, CDR2 SYGVNS. This CDR3 spans 16 amino acids. V dropped 4 bases and J dropped 0 bases, with 10 bases sitting between them. About this clone: Its specificity is unknown.

The method was immunoSEQ multiplex PCR; TCRdb's version includes in-frame clones alone and lacks a portion of them. The sample lists tens of thousands of clones, 90% occurring once. The V call is TRBV25-1, the J call TRBJ1-6; D unclear. The starting material was peripheral blood, obtained after neoadjuvant nivolumab, alone or with ipilimumab, at or shortly before surgery. The receptor's source is an adult with non-small cell lung cancer. In DNA form, the CDR3 reads TGTGCCAGCAGTGGGGAATTTAGCTCCTATAATTCACCCCTCCACTTT. Translation gives CASSGEFSSYNSPLHF.